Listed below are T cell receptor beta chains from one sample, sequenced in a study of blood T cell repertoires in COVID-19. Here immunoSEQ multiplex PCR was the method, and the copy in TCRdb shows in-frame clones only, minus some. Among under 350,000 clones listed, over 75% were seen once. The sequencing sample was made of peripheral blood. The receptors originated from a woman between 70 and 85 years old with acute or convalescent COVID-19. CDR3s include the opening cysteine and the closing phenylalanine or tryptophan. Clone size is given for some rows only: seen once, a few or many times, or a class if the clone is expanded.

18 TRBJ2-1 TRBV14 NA CASSQDPFSAGPPNEQFF
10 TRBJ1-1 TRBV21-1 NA CATRSGVAFF
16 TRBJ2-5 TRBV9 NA CASSLRSFGGQETQYF
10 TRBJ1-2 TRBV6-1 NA CASSDRGYTF
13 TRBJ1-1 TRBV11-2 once CASSLDRGTEAFF
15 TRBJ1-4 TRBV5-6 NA CASSPLGGSDEKLFF
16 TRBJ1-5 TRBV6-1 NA CASSEIGQGSNQPQHF
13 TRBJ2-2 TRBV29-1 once CSVRQGNTGELFF
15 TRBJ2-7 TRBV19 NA CASSIDRTGSYEQYF
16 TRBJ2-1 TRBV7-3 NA CASSPGAGGAYNEQFF
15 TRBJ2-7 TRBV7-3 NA CASSLTGQGVYEQYF
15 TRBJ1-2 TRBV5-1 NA CASSLRQGGNYGYTF
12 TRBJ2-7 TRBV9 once CASSRTGREQYF
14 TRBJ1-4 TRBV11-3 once CASSFQGADEKLFF
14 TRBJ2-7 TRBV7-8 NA CASSLQGGLHEQYF
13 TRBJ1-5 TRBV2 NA CASSGWRDQPQHF
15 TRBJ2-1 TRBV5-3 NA CAFSDDRRIYNEQFF
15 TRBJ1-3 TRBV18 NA CASSPMGQSGNTIYF
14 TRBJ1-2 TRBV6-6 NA CASSPDLFDYGYTF
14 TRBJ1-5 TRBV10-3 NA CATRIQGPNQPQHF
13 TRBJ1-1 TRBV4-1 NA CASSQDRFTEAFF
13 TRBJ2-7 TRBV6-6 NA CASSYAQDYEQYF